This T cell receptor beta chain appears in the sequencing data of a study of blood T cell repertoires in COVID-19. V lost 6 bases and J lost 3, with 14 bases in between. The CDR3 loop spans 14 amino acids. The germline V gene encodes CDR1 SGHAT and CDR2 FQNNGV. Assay: immunoSEQ multiplex PCR; the TCRdb copy retains only in-frame clones and omits some. The sample has more than 300,000 clones; roughly 90% are singletons. The recovered donors of Cohort 3 showed two negative PCRs, clearance, or symptom resolution. The chain joins TRBV11-2 to TRBJ1-1; no firm D call. This TCR was recovered from a woman in her 30s who had recovered from COVID-19. Sequences were obtained from PBMCs or T cells enriched from blood (not recorded which). The CDR3: CASSTTPGDTEAFF. CDR3 nucleotide sequence: TGTGCCAGCAGTACCACCCCCGGGGACACTGAAGCTTTCTTT.